The 23 T cell receptor beta chains given below trace back to one sample, sequenced in a study of Graves' ophthalmopathy and Graves' hyperthyroidism (dated by TCRdb to between 2017 and 2018). Sequencing relied on an Illumina HiSeq 2000. TCR beta CDR3 regions were amplified from RNA transcripts for repertoire sequencing. A first-round RT-PCR used HTBI primers with the Qiagen OneStep RT-PCR kit, followed by a second-round multiplex PCR, size selection and purification. TCRdb ran its own pipeline on the public reads, namely fastp trimming at Q25 and MiXCR clone calling, and kept in-frame beta chains. Rows are unified per CDR3 protein, each entry keeping the most common DNA and genes. Across this sample there are about 740,000 distinct CDR3 sequences, with 35% to 50% seen only once. The ten largest clones capture approximately 46% of the sample. The specimen sequenced was peripheral blood. The receptor source for this set is an adult man with Graves' ophthalmopathy.

The V and J genes are TRBV5-4 and TRBJ1-2, with D possibly being TRBD1 (6 bases). Trimming shortened V by 5 bases and J by 4 bases, and 15 bases separated the two germline ends. CDR1 and CDR2 from the germline V gene are SGHNT and YYREEE (reference sequence). There are 14 residues in the CDR3. CDR3 amino acids: CASSLMGAPYGYTF. CDR3 DNA: TGTGCCAGCAGTTTAATGGGGGCACCCTATGGCTACACCTTC.

The rearrangement links TRBV10-3 to TRBJ2-5; 8 bases match TRBD2. Germline V lookup: CDR1 ENHRY, CDR2 SYGVKD. The CDR3 is 14 amino acids. With V trimmed by 6 bases and J by 1 base, 4 bases remained unmatched. CDR3: CAISWTSTQETQYF. CDR3 sequence (DNA): TGTGCCATCAGCTGGACTAGCACCCAAGAGACCCAGTACTTC.

With regard to this clonotype: Because it lacks the conserved phenylalanine or tryptophan at the end, this CDR3 is likely a read error. It is unclear where the CDR3 begins or ends on the DNA, so no DNA is shown, and the CDR3 is as TCRdb lists it. The rearrangement links TRBV7-9 to TRBJ1-3. The CDR3 length equals 10 residues, ends included. Per germline, CDR1 SEHNR and CDR2 FQNEAQ (reference sequence). CDR3 protein: CASSFAGGAV.

This clonotype was detected ten times or more. The junction and the germline gene differ at one end; a read error may be behind it. The rearrangement links TRBV7-9 to TRBJ1-2; a weak D match, TRBD1 (5 bases). Germline lookup yields CDR1 SEHNR and CDR2 FQNEAQ (reference sequence). There are 14 residues in the CDR3. This CDR3 is CASSLSRGNSGYTF. CDR3 DNA: TGTGCCAGCAGCTTATCTCGGGGGAACTCTGGCTACACCTTC.

V usage is TRBV20-1 and J usage is TRBJ1-5; D remains unclear. Germline CDR1 DFQATT, CDR2 SNEGSKA (reference sequence). There are 13 residues in the CDR3. CDR3 sequence (DNA): TGCAGCACGGAAGGGCTGGACAATCAGCCCCAGCATTTT. Protein product: CSTEGLDNQPQHF.

This clonotype was seen ten or more times. The chain is built from TRBV10-3 and TRBJ2-7; D may be TRBD2 (5 bases). The CDR3 is made up of 14 amino acids. The V and J ends lost 2 bases and 5 bases respectively, with 13 bases between them. The germline V gene has CDR1 ENHRY and CDR2 SYGVKD. The CDR3 DNA sequence: TGTGCCATCAGTGAGCCGCCGTCCGGGGACGAGCAGTACTTC. It is translated as CAISEPPSGDEQYF.

This clonotype has only one observation. The gene calls are TRBV7-8 and TRBJ1-1, with D possibly being TRBD1 (5 bases). The CDR3 is made up of 16 amino acids. V shed 5 bases and J shed 4 bases, with 20 bases lying between them. Germline V CDR1 and CDR2: SGHVS, FQNEAQ. The CDR3 sequence: CASSPFGAGWPTEAFF. CDR3 sequence (DNA): TGTGCCAGCAGCCCGTTTGGGGCAGGGTGGCCCACTGAAGCTTTCTTT.

This clonotype appeared many times. This chain links TRBV7-9 with TRBJ2-6; D possibly corresponds to TRBD1 (6 bases). The V end lost 4 bases, the J end lost 2 bases, and 24 bases lay between the germline ends. Germline V gene lookup returns CDR1 SEHNR and CDR2 FQNEAQ (reference sequence). The CDR3 length is 20 residues. CDR3 sequence reads: CASSSTKTTGISPGANVLTF. The CDR3 bases are TGTGCCAGCAGCTCGACGAAGACGACAGGTATCTCGCCTGGGGCCAACGTCCTGACTTTC.

This sequence joins TRBV6-2 or TRBV6-3 and TRBJ2-7; D may be TRBD2 (5 bases). Looked up from germline, CDR1 is MNHEY and CDR2 is SVGEGT. This CDR3 comprises 14 residues. Between the trimmed V and J ends, which lost 2 bases and 6 bases, there was a span of 14 bases. The CDR3 DNA is TGTGCCAGCAGTTACGGGAGAAAGAAGAGCGAGCAGTACTTC. Translating gives CASSYGRKKSEQYF.

A note on this clonotype: Possible read error: a much larger clone is one base away. No conserved phenylalanine or tryptophan ends this CDR3, so it is likely a read error. This chain joins TRBV19 and TRBJ1-6; D remains unclear. Germline CDR1 LNHDA, CDR2 SQIVND (reference sequence). V dropped 4 bases and J dropped 0 bases, with 7 bases sitting between them. The CDR3 has 15 amino acids. DNA for the CDR3: TGTGCCAGTAGTAGCGGGAGCTCCTATAATTCACCCCTCCACCTT. This sequence encodes CASSSGSSYNSPLHL.

A word on this clonotype: A much larger clonotype is one base distant, so this may be a read error. The V and J genes are TRBV7-7 and TRBJ2-7; D remains unclear. The V gene lost 8 bases and the J gene lost 3 bases, with 14 bases spanning the gap. The CDR3 contains 13 residues. Germline-derived CDR1 and CDR2 are SSHAT and FNYEAQ (reference sequence). CDR3 coding DNA: TGTGCCAGCCGCACGCTAAACAGCTACGAGCAGTACTTC. This translates into CASRTLNSYEQYF.

The chain employs TRBV20-1 and TRBJ1-3, with 8 bases identical to TRBD1. V was pared by 4 bases and J by 2 bases, with 4 bases of the junction left unmatched. The length of the CDR3 is 14 residues. The V gene's germline CDR1 is DFQATT and CDR2 SNEGSKA (reference sequence). The CDR3 sequence: CSANRGTAGNTIYF. The CDR3 DNA reads as TGCAGTGCTAACAGGGGGACAGCTGGAAACACCATATATTTT.

This clonotype was picked up one time. It may be a read error: a sequence one base away is much more abundant. J is TRBJ2-5 and V is TRBV20-1; D gene unclear. Germline V gene sequence: CDR1 DFQATT, CDR2 SNEGSKA (reference sequence). Trimming stripped 5 bases from V and 9 bases from J, with 10 bases between. The CDR3 runs to 10 residues. The CDR3 nucleotides are TGCAGTGCTCCCTACGAGGCCCAGTACTTC. As protein: CSAPYEAQYF.

In nucleotides, the CDR3 is TGTGCCGGAGCGGGGGGCGGAGTAAATGGCTACACCTTC. Translation gives CAGAGGGVNGYTF. The rearrangement joins TRBV6-4 to TRBJ1-2, with a possible D match to TRBD1 (6 bases). Trimming cost V 11 bases and J 6 bases, with 19 bases left between them. The CDR3 sequence is 13 residues long. Germline CDR1 and CDR2: MRHNA and SNTAGT.

A few counts support this clonotype. V is TRBV28 and J is TRBJ1-2; D is unclear. The V end was cut by 5 bases, the J end by 6 bases, with 16 bases between. CDR1 MDHEN and CDR2 SYDVKM come from the germline V gene. This CDR3 has 14 residues. CDR3 bases: TGTGCCAGCAGTGCCCCCCCGTTTCGGGATGGCTACACCTTC. It codes for CASSAPPFRDGYTF.

This clonotype was observed at least ten times. The V gene is TRBV2, the J gene TRBJ1-1, with TRBD1 as a possible D gene (6 bases). The CDR3 spans 13 residues. The germline V and J ends were trimmed by 6 bases and 4 bases, with 12 bases remaining between them. Germline assignment: CDR1 SNHLY and CDR2 FYNNEI. CDR3 coding DNA: TGTGCCAGCAGAAACAGGGTGGGCACTGAAGCTTTCTTT. It is translated as CASRNRVGTEAFF.

Many counts were recorded for this clonotype. The gene calls are TRBV20-1 and TRBJ1-2; possible D gene TRBD1, 5 bases. With 8 bases removed from V and 0 bases from J, the gap between germline ends came to 10 bases. The CDR3 runs to 12 residues. Germline assignment: CDR1 DFQATT and CDR2 SNEGSKA (reference sequence). The CDR3 region is CSTRTPNYGYTF. The CDR3 region has the DNA TGCAGTACCAGGACACCTAACTATGGCTACACCTTC.

There are many counts of this clonotype. This sequence joins TRBV11-2 and TRBJ1-6; no clear D. The V end lost 2 bases, the J end lost 12 bases, and 11 bases lay between the germline ends. Germline-derived CDR1 and CDR2 are SGHAT and FQNNGV. This CDR3 comprises 13 residues. In DNA, the CDR3 is TGTGCCAGCAGCTTACTCCCAGGCGGACCCCTCCACTTT. It specifies CASSLLPGGPLHF.

V is TRBV2 and J is TRBJ1-4, with D possibly being TRBD1 (6 bases). This CDR3 has 14 residues. The germline gives CDR1 SNHLY, CDR2 FYNNEI. The ends were cut back, 4 bases at V and 8 bases at J, with 14 bases in the middle. Written as DNA, the CDR3 is TGTGCCAGCAGTGGGACAGACGCACAAGAAAAACTGTTTTTT. It encodes CASSGTDAQEKLFF.

V gene TRBV2 combines with J gene TRBJ1-2; 8 bases agree with TRBD1. CDR1 and CDR2 (germline): SNHLY, FYNNEI. This CDR3 contains 15 residues. The V segment lost 6 bases and the J segment 4 bases; nucleotides outside the gene matches: 10. As DNA, the CDR3 is TGTGCCAGCAGGCCCCAGGGGGCTTTCAGCTATGGCTACACCTTC. Protein product: CASRPQGAFSYGYTF.

The gene calls are TRBV11-2 and TRBJ2-5; 7 bases align to TRBD2. CDR1 SGHAT and CDR2 FQNNGV come from the germline V gene. CDR3 length: 15 amino acids. Trimming removed 5 bases from V and 5 bases from J; junction bases left unmatched: 11. CDR3 sequence reads: CASSATGSGRETQYF. The CDR3 DNA reads as TGTGCCAGCAGCGCCACGGGCTCCGGGAGGGAGACCCAGTACTTC. The full variable domain, its missing parts supplied by reference TRBV11-2 and TRBJ2-5, is EAGVAQSPRYKIIEKRQSVAFWCNPISGHATLYWYQQILGQGPKLLIQFQNNGVVDDSQLPKDRFSAERLKGVDSTLKIQPAKLEDSAVYLCASSATGSGRETQYFGPGTRLLVL.

This clonotype was observed many times. This chain uses TRBV2 with TRBJ2-5; TRBD1 aligns across 11 bases. CDR1 is SNHLY, CDR2 FYNNEI, per germline. The CDR3 runs to 14 residues. With 0 bases clipped from V and 9 bases from J, the junction kept 3 bases outside the gene matches. CDR3 bases: TGTGCCAGCAGTGAAGCTTGGGGACAGGGGGCCCAGTACTTC. It yields the protein CASSEAWGQGAQYF.

This clonotype was recorded at least ten times. In DNA, the CDR3 is TGTGCCAGCAGCCCCAGGGGGAGTCTGACCAACTATGGCTACACCTTC. The encoded protein is CASSPRGSLTNYGYTF. The chain couples TRBV7-9 to TRBJ1-2; 7 bases map to TRBD1. The CDR3 is 16 amino acids. Germline CDR1 reads SEHNR; CDR2 reads FQNEAQ (reference sequence). V gave up 5 bases and J gave up 2 bases; unmatched junction bases: 11.